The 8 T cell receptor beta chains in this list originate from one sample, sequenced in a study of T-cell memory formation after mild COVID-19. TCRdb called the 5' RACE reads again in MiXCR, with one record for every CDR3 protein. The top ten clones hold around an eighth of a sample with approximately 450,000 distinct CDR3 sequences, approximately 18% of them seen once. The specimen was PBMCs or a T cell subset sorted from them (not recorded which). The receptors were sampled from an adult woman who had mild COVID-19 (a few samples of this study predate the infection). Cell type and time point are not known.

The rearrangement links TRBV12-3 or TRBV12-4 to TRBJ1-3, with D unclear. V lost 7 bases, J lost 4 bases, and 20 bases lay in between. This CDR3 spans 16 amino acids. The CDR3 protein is CASTTLQISVGNTIYF. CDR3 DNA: TGTGCCAGCACTACCCTCCAGATATCAGTCGGAAACACCATATATTTT.

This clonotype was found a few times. The CDR3 protein is CASSPWEGGEKLFF. The CDR3 region has the DNA TGTGCCAGCAGCCCTTGGGAGGGTGGGGAAAAACTGTTTTTT. This chain connects TRBV7-2 to TRBJ1-4; D is uncertain. The CDR3 consists of 14 residues. CDR1 is SGHTA and CDR2 is FQGNSA in the germline V gene. The V end was cut by 5 bases, the J end by 8 bases, with 15 bases between.

The CDR3 here is CASSTTYPGDPRGQYF. The CDR3 coding sequence is TGTGCCAGCAGCACAACCTACCCGGGAGACCCCCGGGGGCAGTATTTT. The rearrangement joins TRBV7-8 to TRBJ2-3; D may be TRBD2 (6 bases). This CDR3 region has 16 residues. Trimming pared 5 bases from V and 11 bases from J, leaving 26 bases between. Germline V gene data show CDR1 as SGHVS and CDR2 as FQNEAQ.

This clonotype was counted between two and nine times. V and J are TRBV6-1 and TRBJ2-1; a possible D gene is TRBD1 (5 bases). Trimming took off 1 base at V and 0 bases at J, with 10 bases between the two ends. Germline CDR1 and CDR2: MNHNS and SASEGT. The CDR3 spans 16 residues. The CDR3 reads CASSEETVSSYNEQFF. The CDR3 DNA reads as TGTGCCAGCAGTGAAGAGACAGTGAGCTCCTACAATGAGCAGTTCTTC.

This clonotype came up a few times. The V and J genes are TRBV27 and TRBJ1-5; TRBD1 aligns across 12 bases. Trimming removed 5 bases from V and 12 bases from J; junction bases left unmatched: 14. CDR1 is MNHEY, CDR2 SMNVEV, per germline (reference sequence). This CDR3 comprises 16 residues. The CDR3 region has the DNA TGTGCCAGCAGTACAACCGGGACAGGGGGCCAAGTACACCAGCATTTT. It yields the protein CASSTTGTGGQVHQHF.

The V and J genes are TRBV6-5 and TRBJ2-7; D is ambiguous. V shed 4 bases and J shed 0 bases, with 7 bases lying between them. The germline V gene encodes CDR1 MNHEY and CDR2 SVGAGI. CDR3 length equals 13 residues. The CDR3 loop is CASSSLSSYEQYF. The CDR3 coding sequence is TGTGCCAGCAGTTCATTAAGCTCCTACGAGCAGTACTTC.

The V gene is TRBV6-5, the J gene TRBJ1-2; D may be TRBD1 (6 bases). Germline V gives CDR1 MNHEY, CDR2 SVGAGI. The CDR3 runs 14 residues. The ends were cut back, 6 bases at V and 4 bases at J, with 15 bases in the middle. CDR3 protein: CASRGGAHGYGYTF. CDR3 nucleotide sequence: TGTGCCAGCAGAGGGGGGGCGCATGGCTATGGCTACACCTTC.

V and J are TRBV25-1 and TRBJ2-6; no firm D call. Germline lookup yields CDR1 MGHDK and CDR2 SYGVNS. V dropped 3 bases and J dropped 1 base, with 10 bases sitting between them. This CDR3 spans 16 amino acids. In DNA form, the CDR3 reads TGTGCCAGCAGTGAGGGTACAGAGTCTGGGGCCAACGTCCTGACTTTC. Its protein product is CASSEGTESGANVLTF.